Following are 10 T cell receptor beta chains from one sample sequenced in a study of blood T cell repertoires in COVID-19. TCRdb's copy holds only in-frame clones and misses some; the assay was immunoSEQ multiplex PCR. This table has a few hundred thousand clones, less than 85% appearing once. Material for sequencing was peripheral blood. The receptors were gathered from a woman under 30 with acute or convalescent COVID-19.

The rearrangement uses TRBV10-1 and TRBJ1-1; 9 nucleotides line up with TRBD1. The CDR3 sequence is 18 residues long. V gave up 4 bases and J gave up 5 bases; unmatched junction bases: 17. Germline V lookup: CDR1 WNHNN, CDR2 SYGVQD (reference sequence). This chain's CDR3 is CASSAPGQGEGFITEAFF. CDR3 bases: TGCGCCAGCAGTGCACCGGGACAGGGAGAGGGTTTTATTACTGAAGCTTTCTTT.

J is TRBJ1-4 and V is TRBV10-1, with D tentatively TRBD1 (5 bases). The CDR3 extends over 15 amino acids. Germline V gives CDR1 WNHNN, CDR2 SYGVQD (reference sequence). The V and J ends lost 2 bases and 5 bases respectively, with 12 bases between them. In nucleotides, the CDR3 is TGCGCCAGCAGTGAGGGAAGGGGTACCAATGAAAAACTGTTTTTT. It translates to CASSEGRGTNEKLFF.

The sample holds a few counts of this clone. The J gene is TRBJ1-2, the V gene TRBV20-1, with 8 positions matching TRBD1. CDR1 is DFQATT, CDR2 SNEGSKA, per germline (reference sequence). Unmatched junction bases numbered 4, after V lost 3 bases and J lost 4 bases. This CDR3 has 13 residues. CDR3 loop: CSASGDRSYGYTF. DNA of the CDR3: TGCAGTGCTAGTGGGGACAGGAGCTATGGCTACACCTTC.

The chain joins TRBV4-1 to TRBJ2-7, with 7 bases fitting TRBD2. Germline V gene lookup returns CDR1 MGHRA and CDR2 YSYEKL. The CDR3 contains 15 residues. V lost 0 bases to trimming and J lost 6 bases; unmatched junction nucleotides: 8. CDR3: CASSQEGLPGGEQYF. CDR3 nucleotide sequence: TGCGCCAGCAGCCAAGAGGGACTCCCGGGAGGCGAGCAGTACTTC.

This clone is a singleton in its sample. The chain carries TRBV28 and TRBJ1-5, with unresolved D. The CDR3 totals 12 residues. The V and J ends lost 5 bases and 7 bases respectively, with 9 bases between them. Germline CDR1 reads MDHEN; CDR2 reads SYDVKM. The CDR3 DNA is TGTGCCAGCAGTCCCTCGGGGCAGCCCCAGCATTTT. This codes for CASSPSGQPQHF.

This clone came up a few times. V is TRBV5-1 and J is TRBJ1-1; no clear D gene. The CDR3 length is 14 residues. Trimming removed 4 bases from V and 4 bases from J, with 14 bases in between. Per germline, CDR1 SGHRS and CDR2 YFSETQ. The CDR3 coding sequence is TGCGCCAGCAGCCTAGAAGACTTATCCACTGAAGCTTTCTTT. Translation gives CASSLEDLSTEAFF.

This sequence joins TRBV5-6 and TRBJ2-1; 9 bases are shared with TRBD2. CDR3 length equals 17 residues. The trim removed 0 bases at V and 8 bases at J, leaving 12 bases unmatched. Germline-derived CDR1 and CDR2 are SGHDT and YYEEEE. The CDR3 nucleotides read TGTGCCAGCAGCTTGGAGGCTAGCGGGACCCGTGTGTATGAGCAGTTCTTC. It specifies CASSLEASGTRVYEQFF. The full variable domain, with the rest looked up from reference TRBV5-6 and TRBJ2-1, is DAGVTQSPTHLIKTRGQQVTLRCSPKSGHDTVSWYQQALGQGPQFIFQYYEEEERQRGNFPDRFSGHQFPNYSSELNVNALLLGDSALYLCASSLEASGTRVYEQFFGPGTRLTVL.

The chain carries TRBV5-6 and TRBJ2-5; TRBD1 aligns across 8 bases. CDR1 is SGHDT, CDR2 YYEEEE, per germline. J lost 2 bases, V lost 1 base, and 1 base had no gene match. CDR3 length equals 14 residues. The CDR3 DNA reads TGTGCCAGCAGCTTGCGGACAGGGCAAGAGACCCAGTACTTC. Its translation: CASSLRTGQETQYF.

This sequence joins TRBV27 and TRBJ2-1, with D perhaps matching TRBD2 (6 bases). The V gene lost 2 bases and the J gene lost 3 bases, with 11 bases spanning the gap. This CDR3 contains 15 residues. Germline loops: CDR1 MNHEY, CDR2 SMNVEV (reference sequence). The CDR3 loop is CASSLKAGYYNEQFF. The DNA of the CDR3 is TGTGCCAGCAGTTTAAAGGCGGGGTACTACAATGAGCAGTTCTTC.

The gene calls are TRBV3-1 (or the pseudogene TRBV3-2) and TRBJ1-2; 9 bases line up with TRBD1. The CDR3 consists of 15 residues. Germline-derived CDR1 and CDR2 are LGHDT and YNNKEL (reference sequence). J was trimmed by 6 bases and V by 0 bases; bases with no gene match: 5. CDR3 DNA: TGTGCCAGCAGCCAAGAGGGACAGGGTCAGGATGGCTACACCTTC. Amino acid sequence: CASSQEGQGQDGYTF.